This TCR beta chain came from a study of T cell repertoires in cytomegalovirus infection (dated by TCRdb to the late 2010s). Context from the whole study: Donor HLA type was relevant to the analysis, because carriage of CMV infection together with the matching HLA type was indicated by public TCR beta signatures.

What the authors observed across the whole study: In the ex vivo response, HLA-C-restricted CMV-specific TCR beta clonotypes were dominant, and in two of eight donors the single most frequent clonotype came from this HLA-C-restricted group. In both this cohort and an independent cohort of approximately 350 donors, the cumulative frequency of public TCR beta family members distinguished carriers of CMV infection plus the relevant HLA type.

The CDR3 numbers 14 residues from cysteine through phenylalanine. Just the 42-base CDR3 DNA is kept, in frame starting at base 1. The germline V gene gives CDR1 as SGDLS and CDR2 as YYNGEE. At the junction V is shortened by 0 bases and J by 3 bases, with 9 bases in between. Worth noting for this clonotype: The target of this receptor is not known. No qualities accompany the bases; no much larger clone lies one base away.

Sequencing was performed on an Illumina HiSeq 1500. Starting from the raw public reads, TCRdb applied fastp trimming at Q25, assembled clones with MiXCR and retained in-frame beta chains. Duplicate CDR3 protein sequences are folded into a single record with the most common DNA and genes. The sample table holds under 200,000 distinct CDR3 sequences, of which 7.5% to 10% were seen once. The top ten clones comprise about 4.2% of the sample. The clonotype was recovered from a human donor in good health (CMV status not recorded). Some clones in this sample may be carry-over from other donors' samples. The source material was PBMCs. The receptor chain draws on TRBV9 and TRBJ1-1, with the D gene not confidently named. At the DNA level, the sequence is TGTGCCAGCAGCGTAGGAGGGTCCTACACTGAAGCTTTCTTT. The translation is CASSVGGSYTEAFF. The CDR3, completed at both ends by the reference TRBV9 and TRBJ1-1 genes, gives the full variable domain DSGVTQTPKHLITATGQRVTLRCSPRSGDLSVYWYQQSLDQGLQFLIQYYNGEERAKGNILERFSAQQFPDLHSELNLSSLELGDSALYFCASSVGGSYTEAFFGQGTRLTVV.